One sample yielded the 27 T cell receptor beta chains listed below, sequenced in a study of blood T cell repertoires in COVID-19. Using immunoSEQ multiplex PCR, the repertoire was profiled, and TCRdb retains in-frame clones only, with some absent. This sample has roughly 75,000 clones, with approximately 85% found just once. Sequenced sample: peripheral blood. These TCRs come from a man aged 45-65 years with COVID-19, enrolled during active disease.

The CDR3: CAAREGSYNEQFF. The CDR3 DNA is TGTGCCGCCCGGGAGGGCTCCTACAATGAGCAGTTCTTC. The chain joins TRBV7-9 to TRBJ2-1, with 8 bases matching TRBD2. CDR1 SEHNR and CDR2 FQNEAQ come from the germline V gene (reference sequence). Germline trimming cut 11 bases from V and 0 bases from J; bases unmatched to any gene: 3. The CDR3 consists of 13 residues.

The chain employs TRBV5-4 and TRBJ2-7; 7 bases are a match to TRBD1. V shed 3 bases and J 3 bases; nucleotides not matched to a gene: 3. Per the germline V gene, CDR1 is SGHNT and CDR2 is YYREEE (reference sequence). This CDR3 region has 13 residues. The CDR3 here is CASSSGQSYEQYF. For the CDR3, the DNA is TGTGCCAGCAGCTCGGGACAGAGCTACGAGCAGTACTTC. The variable domain in full, with the rest retrieved from reference TRBV5-4 and TRBJ2-7, is ETGVTQSPTHLIKTRGQQVTLRCSSQSGHNTVSWYQQALGQGPQFIFQYYREEENGRGNFPPRFSGLQFPNYSSELNVNALELDDSALYLCASSSGQSYEQYFGPGTRLTVT.

This chain connects TRBV10-3 to TRBJ1-1; D ambiguous. V was pared by 0 bases and J by 4 bases, with 9 bases between. In germline, CDR1 is ENHRY, CDR2 SYGVKD. The CDR3 is 14 residues long. The CDR3 sequence is CAISESEGSTEAFF. CDR3 in DNA: TGTGCCATCAGTGAGTCAGAAGGGAGCACTGAAGCTTTCTTT.

The rearrangement links TRBV5-8 to TRBJ1-2; TRBD1 matches 10 bases. From germline, CDR1 is SGHTS and CDR2 YDEGEE. CDR3 length equals 14 residues. V dropped 0 bases and J dropped 7; count of bases not matched to a gene: 3. The CDR3 DNA sequence: TGTGCCAGCAGCTTGGTCCGGACAGGGGGTGGCTACACCTTC. Amino acids: CASSLVRTGGGYTF.

This clone occurred a few times. The chain uses TRBV5-1 and TRBJ1-4; TRBD1 might be the D (5 bases). CDR1 and CDR2 from the germline V gene are SGHRS and YFSETQ. V lost 4 bases, J lost 0 bases, and 13 bases lay in between. CDR3 length: 16 amino acids. The CDR3 reads CASSPQGQTTNEKLFF. CDR3 in DNA: TGCGCCAGCAGCCCCCAAGGACAAACAACTAATGAAAAACTGTTTTTT.

The chain links TRBV12-2 to TRBJ1-2; TRBD1 is the table's D call, not checked against the DNA. TRBV12-2 is recorded as a pseudogene. This CDR3 contains 14 residues. This CDR3 reads CASRFRTGNYGYTF. In DNA, the CDR3 is TGTGCAAGTCGCTTCCGGACAGGGAACTATGGCTACACCTTC.

CDR3: CASSRTGAGETQYF. CDR3 DNA sequence: TGTGCCAGCAGCCGAACAGGGGCAGGGGAGACCCAGTACTTC. V gene TRBV14 combines with J gene TRBJ2-5; 7 positions match TRBD1. The CDR3 is 14 amino acids. Per germline, CDR1 SGHDN and CDR2 FVKESK. V shed 4 bases and J 5 bases; nucleotides not matched to a gene: 7. Full variable domain (missing parts from reference TRBV14 and TRBJ2-5): EAGVTQFPSHSVIEKGQTVTLRCDPISGHDNLYWYRRVMGKEIKFLLHFVKESKQDESGMPNNRFLAERTGGTYSTLKVQPAELEDSGVYFCASSRTGAGETQYFGPGTRLLVL.

V is TRBV28 and J is TRBJ2-7; possibly TRBD2 for D (7 bases). CDR3 length equals 15 residues. Trimming removed 2 bases at V and 2 bases at J, with 13 bases between. Germline CDR1 reads MDHEN; CDR2 reads SYDVKM. The CDR3 DNA follows: TGTGCCAGCAGTTTAGGGGGGGCTACCACCTACGAGCAGTACTTC. Translating it yields CASSLGGATTYEQYF.

The V call is TRBV6-5, the J call TRBJ2-7, with D possibly being TRBD1 (5 bases). V was shortened by 5 bases and J by 0 bases, with 8 bases between the two germline ends. The CDR3 runs to 13 residues. Germline V gene sequence: CDR1 MNHEY, CDR2 SVGAGI. Here the CDR3 reads CASSRQSSYEQYF. CDR3 coding DNA: TGTGCCAGCAGTCGACAGAGCTCCTACGAGCAGTACTTC.

This chain connects TRBV30 to TRBJ2-3, with D unresolved. This CDR3 spans 14 amino acids. V shed 3 bases and J shed 2 bases, with 12 bases lying between them. Germline V gene sequence: CDR1 GTSNPN, CDR2 SVGIG (reference sequence). For the CDR3, the DNA is TGTGCCTGGAGCGTCCCCTATCACACAGATACGCAGTATTTT. Its protein is CAWSVPYHTDTQYF.

The chain links TRBV2 to TRBJ2-7, with 8 positions matching TRBD1. The V and J ends lost 11 bases and 2 bases, in that order; junction bases with no gene match: 8. Germline V gene lookup returns CDR1 SNHLY and CDR2 FYNNEI. The CDR3 has 13 amino acids. The CDR3: CAGGTGVTYEQYF. DNA of the CDR3: TGTGCCGGGGGGACAGGTGTGACCTACGAGCAGTACTTC.

The rearrangement joins TRBV28 to TRBJ2-3, with TRBD1 matching 7 bases. V lost 6 bases, J lost 7 bases, and 10 bases stayed unmatched. This CDR3 spans 14 amino acids. Germline V gene sequence: CDR1 MDHEN, CDR2 SYDVKM. The DNA of the CDR3 is TGTGCCAGCAGGCCCGGGACAGCTACAAATACGCAGTATTTT. Amino acid sequence: CASRPGTATNTQYF.

The chain combines TRBV20-1 with TRBJ1-2; D uncertain. Between the trimmed V and J ends, which lost 3 bases and 10 bases, there was a span of 12 bases. The CDR3 extends over 11 amino acids. Looked up from germline, CDR1 is DFQATT and CDR2 is SNEGSKA (reference sequence). CDR3 residues: CSASAGFPYTF. CDR3 nucleotide sequence: TGCAGTGCTAGTGCGGGGTTTCCCTACACCTTC.

The rearrangement links TRBV4-3 to TRBJ2-2; 9 positions match TRBD2. From germline, CDR1 is LGHNA and CDR2 YSLEER. V was clipped by 0 bases and J by 4 bases; unmatched bases: 0. This CDR3 is built from 15 residues. DNA of the CDR3: TGCGCCAGCAGCCAAGAACTAGCGGGCACCGGGGAGCTGTTTTTT. Amino acids: CASSQELAGTGELFF.

The V and J genes are TRBV10-1 and TRBJ2-3; 10 bases fit TRBD2. V trimming: 0 bases; J trimming: 6 bases; junction bases outside the gene matches: 6. The CDR3 sequence is 16 residues long. Germline CDR1 and CDR2: WNHNN and SYGVQD (reference sequence). This CDR3 is CASSESRAGGLDTQYF. Here the CDR3 DNA reads TGCGCCAGCAGTGAGTCGAGAGCGGGAGGGCTTGATACGCAGTATTTT.

The chain couples TRBV12-3 or TRBV12-4 to TRBJ1-1, with D unclear. CDR3 length: 12 residues. Trimming stripped 6 bases from V and 5 bases from J, with 10 bases between. CDR3 loop: CASSLRRTEAFF. The CDR3 region has the DNA TGTGCCAGCAGCTTGAGGAGAACTGAAGCTTTCTTT.

The CDR3, as DNA: TGCGCCAGCAGCCAAACCCGCTCCAGCGGGAGGGTCACAGATACGCAGTATTTT. Protein product: CASSQTRSSGRVTDTQYF. The chain is built from TRBV4-1 and TRBJ2-3; 10 positions agree with TRBD2. The CDR3 totals 18 residues. V dropped 2 bases and J dropped 2; count of bases not matched to a gene: 10. Germline values: CDR1 MGHRA, CDR2 YSYEKL.

V is TRBV19 and J is TRBJ1-2; 7 bases are a match to TRBD1. Trimming removed 0 bases from V and 6 bases from J; junction bases left unmatched: 10. The CDR3 loop spans 16 amino acids. The germline CDR1 and CDR2 sequences are LNHDA and SQIVND (reference sequence). The CDR3 region has the DNA TGTGCCAGTAGTATAGAGGCCGGGACAGCGGGCCATGGCTACACCTTC. Translation: CASSIEAGTAGHGYTF.

The chain carries TRBV6-6 and TRBJ1-1; D is possibly TRBD1 (5 bases). The V end lost 4 bases, the J end lost 0 bases, and 9 bases lay between the germline ends. Germline CDR1 and CDR2: MNHNY and SVGAGI (reference sequence). The CDR3 is 14 amino acids. CDR3 loop: CASSSRQMNTEAFF. CDR3 nucleotides: TGTGCCAGCAGTTCTCGACAGATGAACACTGAAGCTTTCTTT.

This sequence joins TRBV12-5 and TRBJ2-1, with 14 bases lining up with TRBD2. The CDR3 extends over 16 amino acids. Trimming removed 5 bases from V and 6 bases from J; junction bases left unmatched: 6. Germline assignment: CDR1 LGHNT and CDR2 FRNRAP. The DNA for the CDR3 is TGTGCTAGTGGTCTCGGGACTAGCGGGAGTGGCAATGAGCAGTTCTTC. This translates into CASGLGTSGSGNEQFF.

This clone was counted once. The chain has TRBV6-5 and TRBJ2-7; the D gene is possibly TRBD1 (7 bases). This CDR3 is 14 amino acids long. Trimming cost V 2 bases and J 2 bases, with 10 bases left between them. Looked up from germline, CDR1 is MNHEY and CDR2 is SVGAGI. The CDR3 coding sequence is TGTGCCAGCAGTTACGGCAGGGGGGCCTACGAGCAGTACTTC. This codes for CASSYGRGAYEQYF.

The chain carries TRBV12-3 or TRBV12-4 and TRBJ1-1; D is ambiguous. V lost 3 bases and J 8 bases, leaving 13 bases between the germline ends. CDR3 length: 13 amino acids. CDR3 DNA sequence: TGTGCCAGCAGTTTTAGCGCAGGATCGGAAGCTTTCTTT. This gives the protein CASSFSAGSEAFF.

This clone is a singleton in its sample. This chain links TRBV7-6 with TRBJ1-2; 9 nucleotides agree with TRBD1. J was trimmed by 9 bases and V by 1 base; bases with no gene match: 6. The CDR3 totals 14 residues. Per germline, CDR1 SGHVS and CDR2 FNYEAQ. This chain's CDR3 is CASSLGTGAGSYTF. The CDR3 DNA is TGTGCCAGCAGCTTAGGGACAGGGGCGGGAAGCTACACCTTC.

This clone was picked up a small number of times. The chain employs TRBV28 and TRBJ2-7, with D perhaps matching TRBD1 (6 bases). V dropped 3 bases and J dropped 3 bases, with 18 bases sitting between them. The CDR3 runs 16 residues. Germline V gene sequence: CDR1 MDHEN, CDR2 SYDVKM. The CDR3 spells CASSFLPGRGSYEQYF. The CDR3 DNA sequence: TGTGCCAGCAGTTTCCTGCCGGGCAGGGGAAGCTACGAGCAGTACTTC.

The table lists this clone with a count of one. J is TRBJ2-1 and V is TRBV6-6; 7 nucleotides match TRBD2. Germline lookup yields CDR1 MNHNY and CDR2 SVGAGI (reference sequence). With V trimmed by 7 bases and J by 7 bases, 13 bases remained unmatched. The CDR3 has 15 amino acids. CDR3 bases: TGTGCCAGCAACAGTCCCGGGACTAAGTTGAATGAGCAGTTCTTC. Translating gives CASNSPGTKLNEQFF.

The genes are TRBV5-5 and TRBJ2-5; D gene uncertain. CDR3 length: 12 residues. Per the germline V gene, CDR1 is SGHKS and CDR2 is YYEKEE (reference sequence). The ends were cut back, 5 bases at V and 5 bases at J, with 10 bases in the middle. CDR3 nucleotides: TGTGCCAGCAGTCGCACACCGGAGACCCAGTACTTC. Translation gives CASSRTPETQYF.

This clone was observed a handful of times. The V call is TRBV10-3, the J call TRBJ2-7, with D possibly being TRBD1 (6 bases). The V end lost 11 bases, the J end lost 0 bases, and 14 bases lay between the germline ends. The CDR3 is made up of 13 amino acids. Germline values: CDR1 ENHRY, CDR2 SYGVKD. This CDR3 reads CASRDKSSYEQYF. The DNA of the CDR3 is TGTGCCTCCCGGGACAAAAGCTCCTACGAGCAGTACTTC.